Shown below are 9 T cell receptor beta chains from a single sample sequenced in a study of CD8 T cells in Susac syndrome. An amount of RNA that ranged from roughly 0.5 to 1 ug was reverse transcribed with random hexamers. TCRdb ran MiXCR on the immunoSEQ multiplex PCR reads and lists one entry per CDR3 protein. The data show 150,000 to 200,000 distinct CDR3 sequences, roughly 93% seen once. The source material was CD4+ T cells from PBMCs. These TCRs come from a human donor in good health.

This chain links TRBV6-5 with TRBJ2-2; 7 bases align to TRBD1. Germline V gene lookup returns CDR1 MNHEY and CDR2 SVGAGI. The V segment lost 2 bases and the J segment 2 bases; nucleotides outside the gene matches: 11. The CDR3 loop spans 18 amino acids. CDR3 sequence (DNA): TGTGCCAGCAGTTACATGGGACAGAGCACCTTTAACACCGGGGAGCTGTTTTTT. Residues: CASSYMGQSTFNTGELFF.

The genes are TRBV6-2 or TRBV6-3 and TRBJ1-4, with 7 nucleotides matching TRBD1. Germline V lookup: CDR1 MNHEY, CDR2 SVGEGT. The CDR3 consists of 17 residues. The junction had 12 bases not matched to a gene; V was cut back by 4 bases and J by 4 bases. The CDR3 sequence: CASSSHVGGQLNEKLFF. Here the CDR3 DNA reads TGTGCCAGCAGTTCACACGTCGGGGGACAGCTTAATGAAAAACTGTTTTTT.

The sample holds a few counts of this clonotype. V gene TRBV12-3 or TRBV12-4 combines with J gene TRBJ2-7, with D maybe TRBD2 (6 bases). CDR3 length equals 14 residues. Trimming took off 3 bases at V and 0 bases at J, with 9 bases between the two ends. CDR3 sequence: CASSLAGSSYEQYF. The CDR3 region has the DNA TGTGCCAGCAGTTTGGCGGGGAGCTCCTACGAGCAGTACTTC.

The CDR3 nucleotides are TGTGCCACCAGCAGAGGGGGACGGACCGATCAGCCCCAGCATTTT. Its translation: CATSRGGRTDQPQHF. The chain uses TRBV15 and TRBJ1-5, with D possibly TRBD1 on 5 matching bases. V shed 1 base and J shed 5 bases, with 12 bases lying between them. Per germline, CDR1 LNHNV and CDR2 YYDKDF (reference sequence). CDR3 length: 15 residues.

This chain joins TRBV5-6 and TRBJ2-1, with 12 bases identical to TRBD2. The CDR3 sequence is 13 residues long. The germline CDR1 and CDR2 sequences are SGHDT and YYEEEE. The V segment lost 6 bases and the J segment 14 bases; nucleotides outside the gene matches: 9. The CDR3: CASTWTSGILEFF. Written as DNA, the CDR3 is TGTGCCAGCACCTGGACTAGCGGGATTCTGGAGTTCTTC. The whole variable domain, filled in from reference TRBV5-6 and TRBJ2-1, reads DAGVTQSPTHLIKTRGQQVTLRCSPKSGHDTVSWYQQALGQGPQFIFQYYEEEERQRGNFPDRFSGHQFPNYSSELNVNALLLGDSALYLCASTWTSGILEFFGPGTRLTVL.

This chain connects TRBV19 to TRBJ2-6; no reliable D call. Germline V gives CDR1 LNHDA, CDR2 SQIVND (reference sequence). This CDR3 is built from 14 residues. V dropped 4 bases and J dropped 2 bases, with 6 bases sitting between them. CDR3 residues: CASSRAAGANVLTF. DNA for the CDR3: TGTGCCAGTAGTAGGGCAGCTGGGGCCAACGTCCTGACTTTC.

V is TRBV29-1 and J is TRBJ1-1; D is unclear. This CDR3 spans 13 amino acids. CDR1 is SQVTM, CDR2 ANQGSEA, per germline. The V end was cut by 3 bases, the J end by 0 bases, with 8 bases between. The CDR3 region is CSVDSGVNTEAFF. CDR3 DNA sequence: TGCAGCGTTGATAGCGGAGTGAACACTGAAGCTTTCTTT. The entire variable domain, with the rest obtained from reference TRBV29-1 and TRBJ1-1, is as follows: SAVISQKPSRDICQRGTSLTIQCQVDSQVTMMFWYRQQPGQSLTLIATANQGSEATYESGFVIDKFPISRPNLTFSTLTVSNMSPEDSSIYLCSVDSGVNTEAFFGQGTRLTVV.

This chain joins TRBV20-1 and TRBJ1-2, with 9 bases fitting TRBD1. Germline lookup yields CDR1 DFQATT and CDR2 SNEGSKA (reference sequence). The CDR3 covers 15 residues. J gave up 1 base and V 6 bases, and 9 bases lay outside the gene matches. Written as DNA, the CDR3 is TGCAGTGCCCTTAAACAGGGGGCGGGTAACTATGGCTACACCTTC. The encoded protein is CSALKQGAGNYGYTF.

The V call is TRBV3-1, the J call TRBJ1-5; 7 bases map to TRBD1. The CDR3 consists of 14 residues. The germline gives CDR1 LGHDT, CDR2 YNNKEL (reference sequence). With V trimmed by 5 bases and J by 5 bases, 6 bases remained unmatched. The CDR3 region is CASSFTGEDQPQHF. The CDR3 DNA follows: TGTGCCAGCAGCTTTACAGGGGAAGATCAGCCCCAGCATTTT. Combining the CDR3 with reference TRBV3-1 and TRBJ1-5 gives the whole variable domain DTAVSQTPKYLVTQMGNDKSIKCEQNLGHDTMYWYKQDSKKFLKIMFSYNNKELIINETVPNRFSPKSPDKAHLNLHINSLELGDSAVYFCASSFTGEDQPQHFGDGTRLSIL.